Listed below are T cell receptor beta chains from one sample, sequenced in a study of CD8 T cells in Susac syndrome. TCRdb reprocessed the immunoSEQ multiplex PCR reads with MiXCR, giving one entry per CDR3 protein. The table shows more than 150,000 distinct CDR3 sequences, with roughly 96% occurring only once. Input material: CD4+ T cells from PBMCs. The receptors stem from a human donor with Susac syndrome. CDR3s include the opening cysteine and the closing phenylalanine or tryptophan.

J: TRBJ2-3
V: TRBV6-2/TRBV6-3
CDR3: CASSFVASTDTQYF

J: TRBJ2-5
V: TRBV16
CDR3: CASSPWTSGETQYF

J: TRBJ1-1
V: TRBV12-3/TRBV12-4
CDR3: CASSATGGDTEAFF

J: TRBJ2-7
V: TRBV20-1
CDR3: CSAYSLGQGAGEQYF

J: TRBJ2-1
V: TRBV25-1
CDR3: CASSASDEQFF

J: TRBJ1-1
V: TRBV13
CDR3: CASSLVQGNTEAFF

J: TRBJ2-1
V: TRBV3-1
CDR3: CASSQGSNEQFF

J: TRBJ1-5
V: TRBV20-1
CDR3: CIYGGQNNQPQHF

J: TRBJ2-7
V: TRBV9
CDR3: CASSVDILSPYEQYF

J: TRBJ2-7
V: TRBV29-1
CDR3: CSVEDRREQYF

J: TRBJ2-5
V: TRBV7-8
CDR3: CASSLDRGAETQYF

J: TRBJ2-7
V: TRBV15
CDR3: CASGTGDRGGEQYF

J: TRBJ1-1
V: TRBV14
CDR3: CASTNQGPKGTEAFF

J: TRBJ2-7
V: TRBV29-1
CDR3: CSAGQGYEQYF

J: TRBJ2-3
V: TRBV6-6
CDR3: CASRAGGFDTQYF

J: TRBJ2-1
V: TRBV29-1
CDR3: CSAGDASSYNEQFF

J: TRBJ1-2
V: TRBV2
CDR3: CASSAAGYTF

J: TRBJ2-7
V: TRBV7-9
CDR3: CASSSGTGLYEQYF

J: TRBJ1-5
V: TRBV21-1
CDR3: CASSNMGDQPQHF

J: TRBJ2-5
V: TRBV5-6
CDR3: CASSSQRAFQETQYF

J: TRBJ2-5
V: TRBV19
CDR3: CASSQGGIETQYF

J: TRBJ1-1
V: TRBV4-1
CDR3: CASSEDRGRWTEAFF

J: TRBJ2-6
V: TRBV9
CDR3: CASSPRTVPSLDVLTF

J: TRBJ2-1
V: TRBV4-1
CDR3: CASSLSGERSYEQFF

J: TRBJ2-1
V: TRBV5-1
CDR3: CASSLASSRGGSYNEQFF

J: TRBJ2-1
V: TRBV2
CDR3: CASMGISSNEQFF

J: TRBJ2-1
V: TRBV12-3/TRBV12-4
CDR3: CASSLGDTASDEQFF

J: TRBJ1-5
V: TRBV9
CDR3: CASSGQGMGNQPQHF

J: TRBJ1-1
V: TRBV20-1
CDR3: CSAWENPEAFF

J: TRBJ2-1
V: TRBV6-1
CDR3: CASNPRGSSSYNEQFF

J: TRBJ2-1
V: TRBV9
CDR3: CASSVPPAPNEQFF

J: TRBJ1-2
V: TRBV2
CDR3: CASSWDRDGYTF

J: TRBJ2-7
V: TRBV29-1
CDR3: CSAAPQGNRYEQYF

J: TRBJ2-3
V: TRBV6-1
CDR3: CASSDSRITQYF

J: TRBJ2-5
V: TRBV29-1
CDR3: CSVEVQQETQYF

J: TRBJ2-5
V: TRBV20-1
CDR3: CSARIMAGGRETQYF

J: TRBJ1-4
V: TRBV20-1
CDR3: CSARGSNEKLFF

J: TRBJ1-2
V: TRBV6-5
CDR3: CASSLGSGTSYGYTF

J: TRBJ1-2
V: TRBV29-1
CDR3: CSVGGGGVDYGYTF

J: TRBJ2-5
V: TRBV7-8
CDR3: CASSLETDRAPWTQYF

J: TRBJ2-5
V: TRBV3-1
CDR3: CASSQNQETQYF

J: TRBJ1-2
V: TRBV20-1
CDR3: CSAQRPQGGNYGYTF

J: TRBJ2-1
V: TRBV20-1
CDR3: CSAALRSDNEQFF

J: TRBJ1-2
V: TRBV4-3
CDR3: CASSQDPHAYGYTF

J: TRBJ1-5
V: TRBV20-1
CDR3: CSARGQLSWPQHF

J: TRBJ2-3
V: TRBV12-3/TRBV12-4
CDR3: CASAKRQGERDTQYF

J: TRBJ1-3
V: TRBV13
CDR3: CASSLGPSSGNTIYF

J: TRBJ1-2
V: TRBV29-1
CDR3: CSVEGESNVGYTF

J: TRBJ1-1
V: TRBV20-1
CDR3: CSAREGAGATFF